One and the same sample provided the 22 T cell receptor beta chains below, sequenced in a study of monozygotic twins with inflammatory bowel disease. After re-calling the 5' RACE reads, TCRdb lists one entry per CDR3 protein, DNA absent. Here the sample table reports about 300,000 distinct CDR3 sequences. The material sequenced was blood. The source is a human donor with ulcerative colitis or Crohn's disease, or a healthy co-twin of an affected twin (not recorded which).

The chain has TRBV6-6 and TRBJ2-5; absent DNA, TCRdb's TRBD1 call cannot be checked. CDR3 length: 13 amino acids. Germline V gene lookup returns CDR1 MNHNY and CDR2 SVGAGI (reference sequence). CDR3 region: CASTDRGRETQYF.

V is TRBV12-3 or TRBV12-4 and J is TRBJ2-5; the D call of TRBD1 rests on TCRdb alone, since no DNA is present to check it. The CDR3 consists of 16 residues. The CDR3 loop reads CASSLGQGGRQETQYF.

V usage is TRBV21-1 and J usage is TRBJ1-1. TRBV21-1 is a recognized pseudogene. CDR3 length: 13 residues. CDR3 loop: CASSKVRNTEAFF.

The chain has TRBV6-1 and TRBJ2-7; no DNA is available, so the TRBD1 call from TCRdb remains unchecked. The germline gives CDR1 MNHNS, CDR2 SASEGT. The CDR3 is 14 residues long. The chain's CDR3 is CASSEIGDNYEQYF.

This rearrangement joins TRBV28 to TRBJ2-1; TCRdb indicates TRBD2, and absent DNA this call remains unverified. In germline, CDR1 is MDHEN, CDR2 SYDVKM. The CDR3 runs 16 residues. The CDR3: CASGGFLIKNYNEQFF.

The chain has TRBV12-3 or TRBV12-4 and TRBJ1-2; TCRdb's D gene call, TRBD1, goes unchecked for lack of DNA. This CDR3 region has 14 residues. The CDR3 loop reads CASSFSGTGNGYTF.

The genes are TRBV27 and TRBJ2-7; TCRdb selects TRBD1, and the lack of DNA leaves this call unchecked. This CDR3 spans 15 amino acids. Germline loops: CDR1 MNHEY, CDR2 SMNVEV (reference sequence). CDR3 sequence: CASSRFGDDSYEQYF.

This chain joins TRBV11-2 and TRBJ2-3; checking the TCRdb D call of TRBD1 is not possible without DNA. CDR1 and CDR2 (germline): SGHAT, FQNNGV. The CDR3 runs 16 residues. CDR3 region: CASSLAHRGGSDTQYF.

CDR3 sequence reads: CATSDPQRGDFTDTQYF. The chain has TRBV24-1 and TRBJ2-3; absent DNA, TCRdb's TRBD2 call cannot be checked. CDR1 KGHDR and CDR2 SFDVKD come from the germline V gene. The CDR3 consists of 17 residues.

The rearrangement joins TRBV6-2 or TRBV6-3 to TRBJ2-2; TCRdb selects TRBD2, and the lack of DNA leaves this call unchecked. There are 16 residues in the CDR3. Germline values: CDR1 MNHEY, CDR2 SVGEGT. This CDR3 reads CASSSQTSGTTGELFF.

The V gene is TRBV2, the J gene TRBJ1-5. CDR1 is SNHLY and CDR2 is FYNNEI in the germline V gene. This CDR3 contains 15 residues. The CDR3 region is CASSERGMGNQPQHF.

This chain uses TRBV20-1 with TRBJ2-3. Germline lookup yields CDR1 DFQATT and CDR2 SNEGSKA (reference sequence). This CDR3 is 13 amino acids long. CDR3 region: CSARVVVLDTQYF.

The J gene is TRBJ1-1, the V gene TRBV3-1; without DNA, the TCRdb call of TRBD1 cannot be checked. Germline loops: CDR1 LGHDT, CDR2 YNNKEL (reference sequence). This CDR3 spans 15 amino acids. The CDR3 loop is CASSYAGGGATEAFF.

The J gene is TRBJ2-1, the V gene TRBV5-3; TCRdb's D call, TRBD1, is unchecked because there is no DNA. TRBV5-3 is reported as an ORF; its role is uncertain. The CDR3 has 15 amino acids. This chain's CDR3 is CARSLPGPRHHEQFF.

J is TRBJ2-7 and V is TRBV7-8; TCRdb gives TRBD1 as the D gene, but with no DNA this cannot be confirmed. This CDR3 spans 16 amino acids. Germline lookup yields CDR1 SGHVS and CDR2 FQNEAQ. This CDR3 is CASSLVPGELLREQYF.

The chain carries TRBV9 and TRBJ2-5. The CDR3 spans 16 residues. The germline V gene encodes CDR1 SGDLS and CDR2 YYNGEE. The chain's CDR3 is CASSAHSVVGQETQYF.

CDR3 in amino acids: CASSLDRGAPLNQPQHF. The J gene is TRBJ1-5, the V gene TRBV7-8; TCRdb returns TRBD1, unconfirmable since there is no DNA. CDR3 length: 17 amino acids. Germline V gene data show CDR1 as SGHVS and CDR2 as FQNEAQ.

The chain is built from TRBV6-2 or TRBV6-3 and TRBJ2-1; the TRBD2 assignment by TCRdb is unverifiable without DNA. The CDR3 runs 18 residues. Per germline, CDR1 MNHEY and CDR2 SVGEGT. CDR3 amino acids: CASSSTSGGPKLYNEQFF.

This sequence joins TRBV3-1 and TRBJ1-6; TCRdb reports TRBD1, a call that lacks DNA to check it against. The CDR3 sequence is 15 residues long. CDR1 LGHDT and CDR2 YNNKEL come from the germline V gene (reference sequence). This chain's CDR3 is CASSTARGNHSPLHF.

The chain couples TRBV27 to TRBJ2-7; the D call from TCRdb, TRBD2, cannot be confirmed without DNA. Germline CDR1 and CDR2: MNHEY and SMNVEV (reference sequence). The CDR3 totals 16 residues. This CDR3 is CASSSLGDSNSYEQYF.

The chain has TRBV18 and TRBJ2-5. The germline V gene has CDR1 KGHSH and CDR2 LQKENI. This CDR3 has 13 residues. The CDR3 loop reads CASSQTRAETQYF.

The gene calls are TRBV7-2 and TRBJ1-5; TCRdb reports TRBD1, a call that lacks DNA to check it against. This CDR3 has 13 residues. Germline CDR1 reads SGHTA; CDR2 reads FQGNSA. The CDR3 region is CASGTDIGQPQHF. Variable domain in full (rest from reference TRBV7-2 and TRBJ1-5): GAGVSQSPSNKVTEKGKDVELRCDPISGHTALYWYRQSLGQGLEFLIYFQGNSAPDKSGLPSDRFSAERTGGSVSTLTIQRTQQEDSAVYLCASGTDIGQPQHFGDGTRLSIL.